The 9 T cell receptor beta chains in this list originate from one sample, sequenced in a study of vaccination and CD4 T cells after COVID-19. Their recognized antigens are unknown. Sequencing of DNA taken from cultured CD4+ T cells relied on the Oncomine TCR Beta short-read assay. In TCRdb, the PCR reads were re-called with MiXCR into one record per CDR3 protein. Seen here are some 13,000 distinct CDR3 sequences, 25% to 30% observed once, and the top ten hold around 7.9%. Indicated treatment: roughly 11-day PBMC culture with coronavirus spike peptide pools or control peptides (ViraFEST assay). Sequencing input: CD4+ T cells from blood, cultured in vitro. These receptor sequences come from a human donor who had recovered from COVID-19.

This clonotype was seen once. The genes are TRBV9 and TRBJ2-1, with 8 bases matching TRBD1. Germline CDR1 reads SGDLS; CDR2 reads YYNGEE. This CDR3 comprises 15 residues. The trim removed 2 bases at V and 2 bases at J, leaving 3 bases unmatched. DNA of the CDR3: TGTGCCAGCAGCGTCCAACAGGGGGCCTACAATGAGCAGTTCTTC. It codes for CASSVQQGAYNEQFF.

This clonotype is labeled medium-sized. The chain recombines TRBV6-1 with TRBJ2-2, with 7 bases fitting TRBD2. The CDR3 loop spans 16 amino acids. The V and J ends lost 6 bases and 4 bases, in that order; junction bases with no gene match: 11. Looked up from germline, CDR1 is MNHNS and CDR2 is SASEGT. The CDR3 region is CASRSDASGSTGELFF. For the CDR3, the DNA is TGTGCCAGCAGGAGTGACGCTAGCGGTAGCACCGGGGAGCTGTTTTTT.

The chain uses TRBV5-1 and TRBJ2-3; 14 bases line up with TRBD2. This CDR3 region has 16 residues. Per the germline V gene, CDR1 is SGHRS and CDR2 is YFSETQ. The junction had 7 bases not matched to a gene; V was cut back by 4 bases and J by 6 bases. CDR3 loop: CASSKGLAGGQDTQYF. The CDR3 bases are TGCGCCAGCAGCAAAGGACTAGCGGGGGGCCAGGATACGCAGTATTTT.

Only a few counts were recorded for this clonotype. The chain carries TRBV4-3 and TRBJ1-1; D ambiguous. CDR1 and CDR2 (germline): LGHNA, YSLEER. The CDR3 consists of 16 residues. Trimming removed 0 bases at V and 0 bases at J, with 11 bases between. CDR3 sequence reads: CASSQDLGIMNTEAFF. The CDR3 coding sequence is TGCGCCAGCAGCCAAGATCTTGGGATCATGAACACTGAAGCTTTCTTT.

This clonotype was found a few times. The chain employs TRBV5-1 and TRBJ1-6; 8 bases agree with TRBD1. This CDR3 has 16 amino acids. The V and J ends lost 0 bases and 5 bases, in that order; junction bases with no gene match: 4. Germline values: CDR1 SGHRS, CDR2 YFSETQ. The CDR3 protein is CASSLAGGANNSPLHF. In DNA, the CDR3 is TGCGCCAGCAGCTTGGCAGGGGGCGCGAATAATTCACCCCTCCACTTT.

V is TRBV18 and J is TRBJ2-5, with a weak D call TRBD1 (6 bases). Germline V gives CDR1 KGHSH, CDR2 LQKENI. This CDR3 has 14 residues. V was trimmed by 3 bases and J by 1 base, leaving 9 bases between them. The CDR3 is CASSPNRAQETQYF. The CDR3, as DNA: TGTGCCAGCTCACCTAACAGGGCCCAAGAGACCCAGTACTTC.

This clonotype turned up a few times. The chain is built from TRBV7-2 and TRBJ1-4, with 11 positions matching TRBD1. From germline, CDR1 is SGHTA and CDR2 FQGNSA. V was clipped by 6 bases and J by 4 bases; unmatched bases: 1. The CDR3 length is 14 residues. In DNA, the CDR3 is TGTGCCAGCAGGGGGACAGGGGGTAATGAAAAACTGTTTTTT. Encoded protein: CASRGTGGNEKLFF.

The chain recombines TRBV19 with TRBJ1-1, with D possibly being TRBD1 (5 bases). Germline assignment: CDR1 LNHDA and CDR2 SQIVND (reference sequence). This CDR3 spans 17 amino acids. Trimming stripped 2 bases from V and 1 base from J, with 17 bases between. The CDR3 loop reads CASSIPPREGRNTEAFF. CDR3 nucleotide sequence: TGTGCCAGTAGTATACCCCCGCGGGAGGGGCGGAACACTGAAGCTTTCTTT. Full variable domain (rest looked up from reference TRBV19 and TRBJ1-1): DGGITQSPKYLFRKEGQNVTLSCEQNLNHDAMYWYRQDPGQGLRLIYYSQIVNDFQKGDIAEGYSVSREKKESFPLTVTSAQKNPTAFYLCASSIPPREGRNTEAFFGQGTRLTVV.

The CDR3 DNA follows: TGTGCCACCAGCAGAGCAAGGGCGGTGGCCTACGAGCAGTACTTC. Residues: CATSRARAVAYEQYF. The chain uses TRBV15 and TRBJ2-7, with D unresolved. This CDR3 comprises 15 residues. Per the germline V gene, CDR1 is LNHNV and CDR2 is YYDKDF (reference sequence). The V gene lost 1 base and the J gene lost 2 bases, with 12 bases spanning the gap.